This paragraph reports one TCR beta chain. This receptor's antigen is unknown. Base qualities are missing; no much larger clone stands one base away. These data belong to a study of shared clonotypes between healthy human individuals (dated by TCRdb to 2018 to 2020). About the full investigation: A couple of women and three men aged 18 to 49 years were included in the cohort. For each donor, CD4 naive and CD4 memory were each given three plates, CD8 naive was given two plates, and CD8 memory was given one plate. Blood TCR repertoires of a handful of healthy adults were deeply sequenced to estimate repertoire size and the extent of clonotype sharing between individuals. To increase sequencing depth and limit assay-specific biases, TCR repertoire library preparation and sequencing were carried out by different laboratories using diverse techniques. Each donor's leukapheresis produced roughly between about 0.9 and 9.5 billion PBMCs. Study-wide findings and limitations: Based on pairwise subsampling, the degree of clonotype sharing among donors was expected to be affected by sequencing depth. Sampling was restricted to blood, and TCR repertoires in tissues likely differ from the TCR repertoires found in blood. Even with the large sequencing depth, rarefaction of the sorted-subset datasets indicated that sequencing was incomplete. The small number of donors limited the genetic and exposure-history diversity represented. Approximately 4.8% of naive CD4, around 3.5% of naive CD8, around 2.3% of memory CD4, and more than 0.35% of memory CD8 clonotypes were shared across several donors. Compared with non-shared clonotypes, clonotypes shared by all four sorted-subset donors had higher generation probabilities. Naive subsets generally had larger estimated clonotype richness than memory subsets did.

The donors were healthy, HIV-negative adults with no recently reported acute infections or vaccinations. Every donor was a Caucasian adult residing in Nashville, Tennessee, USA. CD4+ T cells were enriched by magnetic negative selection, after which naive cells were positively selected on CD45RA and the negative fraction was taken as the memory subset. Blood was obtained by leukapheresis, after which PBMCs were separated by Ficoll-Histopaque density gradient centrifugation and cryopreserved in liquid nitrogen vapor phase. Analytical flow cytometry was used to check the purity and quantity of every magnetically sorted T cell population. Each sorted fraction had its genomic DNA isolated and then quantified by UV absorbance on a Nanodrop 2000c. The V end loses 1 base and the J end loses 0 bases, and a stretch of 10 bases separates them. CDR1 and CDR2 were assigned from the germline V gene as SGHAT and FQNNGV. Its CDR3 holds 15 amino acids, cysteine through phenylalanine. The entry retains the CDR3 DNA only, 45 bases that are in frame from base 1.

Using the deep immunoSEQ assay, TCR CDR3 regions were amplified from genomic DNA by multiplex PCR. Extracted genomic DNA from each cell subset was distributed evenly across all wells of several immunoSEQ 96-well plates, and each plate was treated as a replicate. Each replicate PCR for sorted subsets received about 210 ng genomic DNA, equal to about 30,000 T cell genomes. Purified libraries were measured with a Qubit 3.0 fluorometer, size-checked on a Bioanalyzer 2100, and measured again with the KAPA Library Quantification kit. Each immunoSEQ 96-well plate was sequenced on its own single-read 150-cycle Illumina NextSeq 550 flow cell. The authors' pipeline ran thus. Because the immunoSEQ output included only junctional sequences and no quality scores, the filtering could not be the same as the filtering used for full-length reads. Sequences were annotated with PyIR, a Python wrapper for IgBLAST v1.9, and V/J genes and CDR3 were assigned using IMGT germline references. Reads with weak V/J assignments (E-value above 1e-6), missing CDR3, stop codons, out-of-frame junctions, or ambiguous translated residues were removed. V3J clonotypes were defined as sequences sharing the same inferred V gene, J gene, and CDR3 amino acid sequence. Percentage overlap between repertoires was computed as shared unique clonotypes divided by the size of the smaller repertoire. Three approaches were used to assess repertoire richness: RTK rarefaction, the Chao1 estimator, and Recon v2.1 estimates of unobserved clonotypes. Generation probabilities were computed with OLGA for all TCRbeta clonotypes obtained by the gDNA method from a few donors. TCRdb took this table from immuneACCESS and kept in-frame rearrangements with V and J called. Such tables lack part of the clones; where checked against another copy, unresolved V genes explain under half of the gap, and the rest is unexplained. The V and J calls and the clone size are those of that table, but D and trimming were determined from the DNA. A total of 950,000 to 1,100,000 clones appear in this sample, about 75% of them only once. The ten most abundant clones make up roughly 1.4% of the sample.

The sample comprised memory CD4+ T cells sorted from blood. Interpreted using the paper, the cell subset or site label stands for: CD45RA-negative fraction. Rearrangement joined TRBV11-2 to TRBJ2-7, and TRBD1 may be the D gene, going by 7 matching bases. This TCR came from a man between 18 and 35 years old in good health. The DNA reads TGTGCCAGCAGCTTAGCAGGGGGGTCCTCCTACGAGCAGTACTTC. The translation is CASSLAGGSSYEQYF.